This T cell receptor beta chain appears in the sequencing data of a study of blood T cells in healthy people across ages. Using a J-beta primer mix together with a sample-barcoded 5' primer, a second PCR was run for 7 to 11 cycles. Each sample provided no less than 2.5 million CDR3-containing paired-end reads. TCRdb passed the 5' RACE reads through MiXCR, listing each CDR3 protein once. The table has approximately 800,000 distinct CDR3 sequences, roughly 50% seen once. The ends were cut back, 1 base at V and 9 bases at J, with 16 bases in the middle. In germline, CDR1 is SGHTA, CDR2 FQGNSA. CDR3 length equals 16 residues. This clonotype was counted a few times.

The material sequenced was blood. The V gene is TRBV7-2, the J gene TRBJ1-6, with D tentatively TRBD1 (5 bases). This TCR was recovered from a man aged 80 or over in good health. CDR3 nucleotides: TGTGCCAGCAGCTTAGGAATTCCCAGGGTTGGTTCACCCCTCCACTTT. Protein: CASSLGIPRVGSPLHF.